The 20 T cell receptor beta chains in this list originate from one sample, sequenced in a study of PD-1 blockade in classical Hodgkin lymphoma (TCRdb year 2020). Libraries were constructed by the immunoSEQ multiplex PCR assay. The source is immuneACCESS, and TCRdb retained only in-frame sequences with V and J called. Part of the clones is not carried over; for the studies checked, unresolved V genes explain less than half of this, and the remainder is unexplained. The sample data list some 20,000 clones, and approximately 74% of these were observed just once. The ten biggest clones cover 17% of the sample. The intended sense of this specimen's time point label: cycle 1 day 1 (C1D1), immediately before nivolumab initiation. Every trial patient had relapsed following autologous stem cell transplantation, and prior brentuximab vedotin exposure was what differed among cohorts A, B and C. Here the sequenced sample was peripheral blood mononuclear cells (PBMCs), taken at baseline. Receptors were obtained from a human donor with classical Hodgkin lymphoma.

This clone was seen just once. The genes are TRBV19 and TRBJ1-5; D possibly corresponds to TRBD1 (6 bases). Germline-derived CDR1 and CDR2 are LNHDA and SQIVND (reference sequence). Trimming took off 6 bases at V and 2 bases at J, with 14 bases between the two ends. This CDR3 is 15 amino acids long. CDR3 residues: CASRGGQGGNQPQHF. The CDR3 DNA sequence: TGTGCCAGTAGGGGGGGGCAGGGCGGCAATCAGCCCCAGCATTTT. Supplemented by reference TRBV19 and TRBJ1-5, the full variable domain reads DGGITQSPKYLFRKEGQNVTLSCEQNLNHDAMYWYRQDPGQGLRLIYYSQIVNDFQKGDIAEGYSVSREKKESFPLTVTSAQKNPTAFYLCASRGGQGGNQPQHFGDGTRLSIL.

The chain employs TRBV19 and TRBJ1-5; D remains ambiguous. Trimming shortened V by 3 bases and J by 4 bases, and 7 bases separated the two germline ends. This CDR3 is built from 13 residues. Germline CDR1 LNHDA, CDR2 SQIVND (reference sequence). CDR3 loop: CASSIGWNQPQHF. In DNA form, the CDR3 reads TGTGCCAGTAGTATCGGCTGGAATCAGCCCCAGCATTTT.

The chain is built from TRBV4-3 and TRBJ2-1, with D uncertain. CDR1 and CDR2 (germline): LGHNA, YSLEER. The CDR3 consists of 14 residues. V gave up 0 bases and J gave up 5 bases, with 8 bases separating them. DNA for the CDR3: TGCGCCAGCAGCCAAGATGGCGGTCACAATGAGCAGTTCTTC. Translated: CASSQDGGHNEQFF.

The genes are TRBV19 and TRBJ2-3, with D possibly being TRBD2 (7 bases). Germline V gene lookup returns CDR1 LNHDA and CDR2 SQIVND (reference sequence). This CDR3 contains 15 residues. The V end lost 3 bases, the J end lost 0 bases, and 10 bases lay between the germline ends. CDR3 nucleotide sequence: TGTGCCAGTAGTATGGGGGGGGCTAGCACAGATACGCAGTATTTT. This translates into CASSMGGASTDTQYF.

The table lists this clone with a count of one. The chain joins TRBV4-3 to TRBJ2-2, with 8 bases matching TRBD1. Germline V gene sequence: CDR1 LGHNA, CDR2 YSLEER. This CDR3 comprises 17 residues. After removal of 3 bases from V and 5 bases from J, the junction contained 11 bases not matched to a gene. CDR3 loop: CASSHSRIDRGTGELFF. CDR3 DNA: TGCGCCAGCAGCCATTCAAGGATCGACAGGGGAACCGGGGAGCTGTTTTTT.

CDR3 nucleotides: TGTGCCAGCAGCCTGGGCGGGGACCCGACGCTCGGCACTGAAGCTTTCTTT. This sequence encodes CASSLGGDPTLGTEAFF. V gene TRBV5-6 combines with J gene TRBJ1-1, with TRBD1 as a possible D gene (5 bases). Per germline, CDR1 SGHDT and CDR2 YYEEEE. The CDR3 has 17 amino acids. The V end was cut by 4 bases, the J end by 4 bases, with 23 bases between. The full variable domain, in which reference TRBV5-6 and TRBJ1-1 provide the parts outside the CDR3, is DAGVTQSPTHLIKTRGQQVTLRCSPKSGHDTVSWYQQALGQGPQFIFQYYEEEERQRGNFPDRFSGHQFPNYSSELNVNALLLGDSALYLCASSLGGDPTLGTEAFFGQGTRLTVV.

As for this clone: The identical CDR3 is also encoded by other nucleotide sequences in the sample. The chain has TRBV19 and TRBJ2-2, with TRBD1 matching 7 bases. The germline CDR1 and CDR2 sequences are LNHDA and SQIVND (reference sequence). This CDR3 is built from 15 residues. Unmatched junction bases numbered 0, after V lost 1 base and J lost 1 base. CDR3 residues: CASSIGDRNTGELFF. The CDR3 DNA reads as TGTGCCAGTAGTATAGGGGACAGGAACACCGGGGAGCTGTTTTTT.

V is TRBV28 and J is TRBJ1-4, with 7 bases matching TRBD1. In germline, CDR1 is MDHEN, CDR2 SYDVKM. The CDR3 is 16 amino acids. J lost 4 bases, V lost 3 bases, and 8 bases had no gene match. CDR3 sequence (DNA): TGTGCCAGCAGTTTGTTAGGGGGCTTTATTAATGAAAAACTGTTTTTT. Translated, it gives CASSLLGGFINEKLFF.

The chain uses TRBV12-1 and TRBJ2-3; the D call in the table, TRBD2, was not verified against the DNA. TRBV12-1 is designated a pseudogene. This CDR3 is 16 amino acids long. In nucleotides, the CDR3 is TGTGCCAGCAGCACCGGGACTCCCCCCGGCACAGATACGCAGTATTTT. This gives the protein CASSTGTPPGTDTQYF.

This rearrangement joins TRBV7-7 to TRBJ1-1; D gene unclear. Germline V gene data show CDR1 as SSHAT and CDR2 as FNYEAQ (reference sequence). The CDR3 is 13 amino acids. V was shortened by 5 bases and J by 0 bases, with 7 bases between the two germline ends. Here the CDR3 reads CASSARLNTEAFF. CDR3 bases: TGTGCCAGCAGCGCCCGATTGAACACTGAAGCTTTCTTT.

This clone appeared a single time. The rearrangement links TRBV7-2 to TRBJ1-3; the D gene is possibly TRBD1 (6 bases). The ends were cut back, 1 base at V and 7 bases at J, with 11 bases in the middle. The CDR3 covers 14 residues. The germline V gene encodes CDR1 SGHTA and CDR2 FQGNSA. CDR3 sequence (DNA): TGTGCCAGCAGCTTAGTCAGGGGCAGGAACACCATATATTTT. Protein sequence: CASSLVRGRNTIYF.

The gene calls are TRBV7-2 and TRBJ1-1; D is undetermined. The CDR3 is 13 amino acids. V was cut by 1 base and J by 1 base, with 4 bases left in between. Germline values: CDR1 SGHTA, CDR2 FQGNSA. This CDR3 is CASSLDKNTEAFF. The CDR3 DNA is TGTGCCAGCAGCTTAGACAAGAACACTGAAGCTTTCTTT.

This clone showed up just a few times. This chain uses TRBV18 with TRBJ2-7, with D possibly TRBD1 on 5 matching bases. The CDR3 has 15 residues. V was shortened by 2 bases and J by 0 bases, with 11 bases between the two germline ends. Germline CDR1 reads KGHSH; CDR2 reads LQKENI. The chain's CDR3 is CASSPTDTRSYEQYF. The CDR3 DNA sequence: TGTGCCAGCTCACCAACGGACACGCGCTCCTACGAGCAGTACTTC.

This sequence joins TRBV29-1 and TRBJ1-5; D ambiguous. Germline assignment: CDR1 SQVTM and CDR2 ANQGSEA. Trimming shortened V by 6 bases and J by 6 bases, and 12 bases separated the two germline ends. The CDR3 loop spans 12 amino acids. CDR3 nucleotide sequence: TGCAGCGTCGGCTCAGGAGTTCAGCCCCAGCATTTT. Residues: CSVGSGVQPQHF.

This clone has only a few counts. In DNA, the CDR3 is TGTGCCAGCGGAGGGGCCGGGACAGAGTCAGACCATGAGCAGTTCTTC. The encoded protein is CASGGAGTESDHEQFF. V and J are TRBV2 and TRBJ2-1, with D possibly matching TRBD1 (7 bases). V was trimmed by 8 bases and J by 8 bases, leaving 25 bases between them. The germline V gene has CDR1 SNHLY and CDR2 FYNNEI. The CDR3 extends over 16 amino acids.

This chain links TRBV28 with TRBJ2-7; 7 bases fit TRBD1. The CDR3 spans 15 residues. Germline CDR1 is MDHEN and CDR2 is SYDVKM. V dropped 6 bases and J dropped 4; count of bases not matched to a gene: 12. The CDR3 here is CASSPTGLGQYEQYF. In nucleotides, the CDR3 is TGTGCCAGCAGCCCTACTGGACTGGGACAGTACGAGCAGTACTTC.

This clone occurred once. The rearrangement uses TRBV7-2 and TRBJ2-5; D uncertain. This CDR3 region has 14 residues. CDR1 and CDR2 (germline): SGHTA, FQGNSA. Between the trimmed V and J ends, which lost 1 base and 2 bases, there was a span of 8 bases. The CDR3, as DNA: TGTGCCAGCAGCTTAGACGGACCTCAAGAGACCCAGTACTTC. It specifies CASSLDGPQETQYF. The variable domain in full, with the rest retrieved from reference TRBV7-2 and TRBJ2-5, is GAGVSQSPSNKVTEKGKDVELRCDPISGHTALYWYRQSLGQGLEFLIYFQGNSAPDKSGLPSDRFSAERTGGSVSTLTIQRTQQEDSAVYLCASSLDGPQETQYFGPGTRLLVL.

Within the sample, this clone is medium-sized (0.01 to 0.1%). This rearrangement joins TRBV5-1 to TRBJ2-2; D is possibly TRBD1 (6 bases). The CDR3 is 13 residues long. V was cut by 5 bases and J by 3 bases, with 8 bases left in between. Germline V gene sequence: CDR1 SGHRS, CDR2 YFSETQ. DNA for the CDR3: TGCGCCAGCAGGGACAGTTACACCGGGGAGCTGTTTTTT. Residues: CASRDSYTGELFF.

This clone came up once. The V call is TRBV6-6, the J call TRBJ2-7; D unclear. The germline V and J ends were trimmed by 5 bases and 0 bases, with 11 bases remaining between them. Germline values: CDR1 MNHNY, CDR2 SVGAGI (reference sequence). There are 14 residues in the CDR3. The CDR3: CASSPPGSSYEQYF. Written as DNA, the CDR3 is TGTGCCAGCAGTCCCCCGGGCAGCTCCTACGAGCAGTACTTC.

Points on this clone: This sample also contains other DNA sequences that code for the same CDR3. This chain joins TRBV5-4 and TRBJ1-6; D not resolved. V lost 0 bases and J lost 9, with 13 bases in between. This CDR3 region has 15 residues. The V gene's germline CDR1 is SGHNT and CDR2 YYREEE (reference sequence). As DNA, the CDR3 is TGTGCCAGCAGCTTGGACCTAACGGTGGCTTCACCCCTCCACTTT. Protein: CASSLDLTVASPLHF.